The source of this T cell receptor beta chain is a study of blood T cell repertoires in COVID-19. The wider study: Samples came from the United States, Italy and Spain, spanning acute and convalescent COVID-19. PBMCs, B-cell-depleted T cells, or T cells provided the cDNA or gDNA that made up the material.

CDR3 length: 15 amino acids. Germline-derived CDR1 and CDR2 are MNHEY and SMNVEV (reference sequence). The V end was cut by 1 base, the J end by 2 bases, with 9 bases between. Per the study methods: Amplification of reference gene primers was used by the study to estimate nucleated cell counts. The method was immunoSEQ multiplex PCR; TCRdb's version includes in-frame clones alone and lacks a portion of them. The V and J calls and clone size come from that table; D and trimming were worked out from the DNA. Of around 200,000 clones listed, around 80% were seen once; the top ten hold roughly 7.2%. The Seattle patients, enrolled during active infection, were followed longitudinally. This clone was recorded once.

This receptor was obtained from a woman in her 40s with COVID-19, enrolled during active disease. Sample: peripheral blood. The chain uses TRBV27 and TRBJ1-5, with D uncertain. The CDR3 nucleotides read TGTGCCAGCAGTTTATTCGGGATGGGCAATCAGCCCCAGCATTTT. It translates to CASSLFGMGNQPQHF.